This T cell receptor (beta chain) came from a study of T cell repertoires in cytomegalovirus infection. Points from the study as a whole: Pooled public TCR beta family frequency picked out CMV carriers with the relevant HLA.

This clonotype showed up just a few times. What it recognizes is unknown. TCRdb fed the reads into MiXCR, producing one record per CDR3 protein. This table holds approximately 490,000 distinct CDR3 sequences, 11% found once. This sequence was found in a human donor in good health (CMV status not recorded). Some clones in this sample may be carry-over from other donors' samples. The sequenced sample was PBMCs.

This chain's CDR3 is CSARDKGSGYGYTF. The CDR3 DNA reads TGCAGTGCTAGAGATAAAGGAAGTGGCTATGGCTACACCTTC. The rearrangement joins TRBV20-1 to TRBJ1-2; D remains ambiguous. In germline, CDR1 is DFQATT, CDR2 SNEGSKA (reference sequence). The CDR3 runs 14 residues. Trimming removed 0 bases at V and 4 bases at J, with 12 bases between.